This T cell receptor (beta chain) emerged from a study of CD8+CD57+ T cells in acquired aplastic anemia (dated by TCRdb to the late 2010s). About the study as a whole: DNA extracted from sorted CD4+ and CD8+ cells had a mean of roughly 3.4 ug, with a range of roughly 0.2 to 27.4 ug. CD8+CD57+ expansion was defined as a frequency above the mean frequency observed in healthy subjects. Overall study results and their limits: Around 31 CD8+ CDR3 sequences were shared between patients and controls but appeared highly expressed in patients and within their immunodominant clones. Patients and healthy controls showed no significant difference in CD8+ Simpson's diversity (P=0.060).

Genomic DNA served as template for TCR beta VDJ combination and CDR3 sequence profiling. An Illumina HiSeq 2000 was used for TCR repertoire sequencing. Processing in the source paper ran as follows. Repertoires were assessed using TRBV/TRBJ rearrangement plots, CDR3 size and DJ length profiles, and Simpson's diversity index. The immunodominant clone was defined as the most abundant DNA sequence in deep sequencing data. CDR3 amino acid sequences were checked for sharing across subjects and were also compared against the VDJdb database and published repertoires. TCRdb reran the public reads through fastp at Q25 and MiXCR, keeping productive beta chains. Rows are unified per CDR3 protein, each entry keeping the most common DNA and genes. None of the V and J calls come from the authors' own analysis; TCRdb made them. The sample table shows under 350,000 distinct CDR3 sequences, and 56% are seen once. 1.3% of the sample lies in the top ten.

The germline V gene (reference sequence) sets CDR1 to LGHDT and CDR2 to YNNKEL. The V and J ends are trimmed by 1 base and 6 bases, leaving 9 bases between them. The CDR3 measures 14 amino acids from cysteine to phenylalanine. The retained sequence is limited to the CDR3, 42 bases, with the frame set at the first base. Expansion of CD8+CD57+ cells had been shown by flow cytometry in the patients chosen for sequencing. All patients had severe acquired aplastic anemia diagnosed by International Study of Aplastic Anemia and Agranulocytosis and Camitta criteria. No patient had received any therapy when blood was sampled. TCR repertoires of sorted CD4+ and CD8+ blood T cells from severe aplastic anemia patients and healthy subjects were deep-sequenced in the study. Patients were enrolled in the USA under clinicaltrials.gov protocols 00001620, 01623167, 00001397, 00071045, 00081523 and 00961064. Ficoll-Paque density gradient centrifugation was used to isolate peripheral blood mononuclear cells. Before DNA extraction, CD4+ and CD8+ T cells were sorted by FACS or by magnetic beads.

This clonotype was picked up a small number of times. Its antigen is unknown. No qualities accompany the bases; no much larger clone lies one base away. This receptor was obtained from a human donor with aplastic anemia. Recombination joined TRBV3-1 with TRBJ2-2; tentative D gene TRBD1, with 6 bases matching. Sample: sorted CD4+, CD8+, or CD8+CD57+ T cells (not recorded which) from PBMCs. The DNA reads TGTGCCAGCAGCCAAGTAGGGGGACCCGGGGAGCTGTTTTTT. It translates to CASSQVGGPGELFF.